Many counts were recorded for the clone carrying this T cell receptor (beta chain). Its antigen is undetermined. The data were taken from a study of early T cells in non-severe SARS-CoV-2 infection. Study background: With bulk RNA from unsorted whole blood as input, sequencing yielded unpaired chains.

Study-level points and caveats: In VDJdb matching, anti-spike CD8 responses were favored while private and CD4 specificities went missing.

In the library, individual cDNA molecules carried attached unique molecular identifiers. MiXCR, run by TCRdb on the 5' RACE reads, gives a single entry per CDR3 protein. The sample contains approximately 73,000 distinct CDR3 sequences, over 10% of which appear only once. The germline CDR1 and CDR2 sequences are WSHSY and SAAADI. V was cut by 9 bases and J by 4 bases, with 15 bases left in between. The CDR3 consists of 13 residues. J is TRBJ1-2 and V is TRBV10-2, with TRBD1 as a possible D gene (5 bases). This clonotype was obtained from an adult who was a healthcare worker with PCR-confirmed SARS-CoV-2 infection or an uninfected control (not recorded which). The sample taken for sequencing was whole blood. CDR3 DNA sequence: TGCGCCAGTGGGGACGGCTACGTCTATGGCTACACCTTC. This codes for CASGDGYVYGYTF.